This TCR beta chain stems from a study of cytomegalovirus exposure and HLA in healthy donors. Study-level background: There were 350 to 400 genotyped donors. Of these, about 86% fell in the genetic ancestry cluster associated with self-reported Caucasian donors.

The germline CDR1 and CDR2 sequences are SGHKS and YYEKEE (reference sequence). This CDR3 contains 15 residues. V was clipped by 2 bases and J by 7 bases; unmatched bases: 11. Remarks on this clone: Its antigen is unidentified.

Study findings and constraints: Apart from CMV serostatus, no immune exposure information was available. Several of the most significant clusters were apparently associated with common viral pathogens in a later analysis.

The primer mix had 60 Vbeta and 13 Jbeta primers. The method was immunoSEQ multiplex PCR; TCRdb's version includes in-frame clones alone and lacks a portion of them. The repertoire consists of about 180,000 clones, with 70% to 90% occurring once and the leading ten covering about 2.2%. Despite likely unrecorded immune exposures, the donors were nominally healthy at the time of sampling. What was sequenced was PBMCs. This TCR was sampled from a woman in her 30s in good health and CMV-seronegative. The chain recombines TRBV5-5 with TRBJ2-7; 8 bases align to TRBD1. The DNA of the CDR3 is TGTGCCAGCAGCTTAACCGGGACAGGTGGCCTGGAGCAGTACTTC. Protein product: CASSLTGTGGLEQYF.